This TCR beta chain was recovered during a study of shared clonotypes between healthy human individuals. Profiled with immunoSEQ multiplex PCR; TCRdb holds only in-frame clones, not every one. The sample records roughly 300,000 clones, roughly 91% being singletons. The origin of this receptor is a man aged 18 to 35 in good health. The sample consisted of memory CD8+ T cells sorted from blood. The subset: CD45RO+ cells pooled with CCR7-negative TemRA cells.

CDR3 coding DNA: TGTGCCAGTAGTTCGGGACTTAGCGGAGTCCCCGACGAGCAGTACTTC. Translated: CASSSGLSGVPDEQYF. The V gene is TRBV19, the J gene TRBJ2-7; the D gene is possibly TRBD2 (6 bases). This CDR3 has 16 amino acids. Trimming removed 5 bases from V and 5 bases from J, with 22 bases in between. Germline V lookup: CDR1 LNHDA, CDR2 SQIVND (reference sequence).